The T cell receptor (beta chain) described here comes from a study of blood T cells in healthy people across ages. Notes on the study in general: More naive CD4+ cells and higher diversity marked long-lived donors relative to aged donors.

The CDR3 spans 16 residues. J lost 6 bases, V lost 4 bases, and 8 bases had no gene match. The germline V gene encodes CDR1 SGHRS and CDR2 YFSETQ. Details on this clonotype: Its antigen is as yet unknown.

The second PCR ran roughly 7 to 12 cycles with a sample-barcoded 5' primer and J-beta primers. Every cDNA molecule carried a tag from a template-switch adaptor bearing 12 random nucleotides. TCRdb independently ran MiXCR on the 5' RACE reads; one entry per CDR3 protein. Of approximately 830,000 distinct CDR3 sequences listed, about 59% are singletons. Sequencing was carried out using blood. The receptor comes from a man under 40 in good health. The genes are TRBV5-1 and TRBJ2-4; TRBD2 matches 12 bases. CDR3 sequence (DNA): TGCGCCAGCAGCGAACTAGCGGGGGGCGGGGGAAACATTCAGTACTTC. Translating gives CASSELAGGGGNIQYF.